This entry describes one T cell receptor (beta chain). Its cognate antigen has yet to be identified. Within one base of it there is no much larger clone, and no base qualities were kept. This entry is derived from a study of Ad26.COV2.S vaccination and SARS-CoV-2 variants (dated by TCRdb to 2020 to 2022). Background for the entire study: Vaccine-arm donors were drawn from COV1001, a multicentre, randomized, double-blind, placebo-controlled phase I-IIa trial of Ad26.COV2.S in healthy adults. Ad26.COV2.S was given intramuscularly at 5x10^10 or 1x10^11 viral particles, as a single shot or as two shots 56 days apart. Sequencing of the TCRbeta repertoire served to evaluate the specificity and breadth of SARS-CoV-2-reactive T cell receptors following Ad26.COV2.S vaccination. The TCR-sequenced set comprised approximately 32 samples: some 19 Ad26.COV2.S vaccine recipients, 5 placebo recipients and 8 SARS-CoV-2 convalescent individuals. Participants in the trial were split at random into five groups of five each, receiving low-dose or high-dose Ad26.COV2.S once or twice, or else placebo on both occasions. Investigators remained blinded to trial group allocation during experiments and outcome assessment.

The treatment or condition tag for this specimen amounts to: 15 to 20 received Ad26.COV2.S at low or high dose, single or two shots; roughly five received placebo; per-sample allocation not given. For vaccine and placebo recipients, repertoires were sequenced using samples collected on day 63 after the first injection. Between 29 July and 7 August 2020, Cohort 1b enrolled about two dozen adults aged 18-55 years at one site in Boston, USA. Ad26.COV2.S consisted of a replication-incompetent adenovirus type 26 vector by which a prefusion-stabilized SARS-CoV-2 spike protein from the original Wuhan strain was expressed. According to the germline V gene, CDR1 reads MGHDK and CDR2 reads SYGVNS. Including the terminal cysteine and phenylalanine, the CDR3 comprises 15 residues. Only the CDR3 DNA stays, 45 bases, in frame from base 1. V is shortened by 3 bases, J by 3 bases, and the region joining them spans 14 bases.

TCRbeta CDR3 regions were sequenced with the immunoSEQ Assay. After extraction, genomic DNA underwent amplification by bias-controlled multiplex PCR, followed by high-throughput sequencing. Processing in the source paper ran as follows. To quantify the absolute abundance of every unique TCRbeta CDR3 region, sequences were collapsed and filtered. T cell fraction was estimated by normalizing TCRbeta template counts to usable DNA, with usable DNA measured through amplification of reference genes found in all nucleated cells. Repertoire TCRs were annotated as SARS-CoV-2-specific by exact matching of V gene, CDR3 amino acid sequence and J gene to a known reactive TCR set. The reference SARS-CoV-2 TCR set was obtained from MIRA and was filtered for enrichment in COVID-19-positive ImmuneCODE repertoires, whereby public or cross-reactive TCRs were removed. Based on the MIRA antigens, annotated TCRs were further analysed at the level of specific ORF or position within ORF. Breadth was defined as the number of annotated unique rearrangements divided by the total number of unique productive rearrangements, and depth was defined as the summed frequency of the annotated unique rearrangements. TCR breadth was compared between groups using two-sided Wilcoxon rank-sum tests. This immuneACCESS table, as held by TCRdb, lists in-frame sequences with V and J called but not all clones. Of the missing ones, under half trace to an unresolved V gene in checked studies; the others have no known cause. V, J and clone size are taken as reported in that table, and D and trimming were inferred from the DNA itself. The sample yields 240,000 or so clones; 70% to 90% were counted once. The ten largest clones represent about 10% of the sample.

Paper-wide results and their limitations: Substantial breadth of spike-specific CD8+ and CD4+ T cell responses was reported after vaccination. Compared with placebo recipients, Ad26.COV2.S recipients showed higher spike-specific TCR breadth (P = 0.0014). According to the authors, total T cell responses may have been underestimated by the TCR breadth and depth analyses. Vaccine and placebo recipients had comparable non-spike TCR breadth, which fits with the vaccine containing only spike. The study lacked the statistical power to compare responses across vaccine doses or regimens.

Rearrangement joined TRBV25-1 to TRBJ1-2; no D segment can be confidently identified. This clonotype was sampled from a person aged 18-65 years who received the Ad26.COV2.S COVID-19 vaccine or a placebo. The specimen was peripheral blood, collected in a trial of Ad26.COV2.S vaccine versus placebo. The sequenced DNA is TGTGCCAGCAGTGACCCTTCGAGAGGTGACTATGGCTACACCTTC. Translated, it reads CASSDPSRGDYGYTF.